The TCR beta chain described here comes from a study of blood T cells in healthy people across ages. This clonotype was recorded a few times. The V end lost 6 bases, the J end lost 4 bases, and 12 bases lay between the germline ends. The CDR3 is 13 amino acids. Combining a sample-barcoded 5' primer with a J-beta primer mix, a second PCR ran for about 6 to 12 cycles. TCRdb reprocessed the 5' RACE reads with MiXCR, giving one entry per CDR3 protein. The table has more than 650,000 distinct CDR3 sequences, about 55% seen once. The genes are TRBV12-3 or TRBV12-4 and TRBJ1-2, with D perhaps matching TRBD1 (5 bases). The receptor's source is an elderly man in good health. The sample taken for sequencing was blood. The CDR3 coding sequence is TGTGCCAGCAGGAATGGGGCCCCCTATGGCTACACCTTC. As protein: CASRNGAPYGYTF.